Listed here are 30 T cell receptor beta chains from one sample, sequenced in a study of blood T cell repertoires in COVID-19. The assay was immunoSEQ multiplex PCR, and TCRdb's table has in-frame clones only and misses some. The table lists about 350,000 clones, 80% to 90% of them singletons. The source material was peripheral blood. The receptors here all came from a man between 25 and 39 years old with COVID-19, enrolled during active disease.

This chain joins TRBV6-5 and TRBJ2-1; D uncertain. Trimming stripped 7 bases from V and 9 bases from J, with 22 bases between. Germline V gene lookup returns CDR1 MNHEY and CDR2 SVGAGI. The CDR3 runs to 15 residues. The CDR3 bases are TGTGCCAGCACCTACCATACCGCGGTTCGGGTTGAGCAGTTCTTC. The encoded protein is CASTYHTAVRVEQFF.

The chain carries TRBV15 and TRBJ1-1, with D maybe TRBD1 (5 bases). Germline assignment: CDR1 LNHNV and CDR2 YYDKDF (reference sequence). Trimming took 0 bases from V and 4 from J, leaving 6 bases between them. The CDR3 extends over 13 amino acids. The CDR3 here is CATSRDGATEAFF. The CDR3 nucleotides are TGTGCCACCAGCAGAGATGGGGCCACTGAAGCTTTCTTT. Looking up the rest from reference TRBV15 and TRBJ1-1 gives the full variable domain: DAMVIQNPRYQVTQFGKPVTLSCSQTLNHNVMYWYQQKSSQAPKLLFHYYDKDFNNEADTPDNFQSRRPNTSFCFLDIRSPGLGDTAMYLCATSRDGATEAFFGQGTRLTVV.

Only one count was recorded for this clone. V and J are TRBV6-2 or TRBV6-3 and TRBJ2-7, with D maybe TRBD2 (6 bases). The CDR3 is made up of 15 amino acids. Per germline, CDR1 MNHEY and CDR2 SVGEGT. The V and J ends lost 2 bases and 0 bases respectively, with 11 bases between them. CDR3 nucleotides: TGTGCCAGCAGTTACGGCGGGATTATCTCCTACGAGCAGTACTTC. It encodes CASSYGGIISYEQYF.

V and J are TRBV18 and TRBJ1-5; D possibly corresponds to TRBD1 (6 bases). The CDR3 is 16 amino acids. V was trimmed by 0 bases and J by 7 bases, leaving 16 bases between them. The germline V gene encodes CDR1 KGHSH and CDR2 LQKENI. This CDR3 is CASSPPSSGGRQPQHF. The CDR3 coding sequence is TGTGCCAGCTCACCACCTTCTTCGGGGGGCCGGCAGCCCCAGCATTTT.

The genes are TRBV5-1 and TRBJ1-6; possibly TRBD1 for D (5 bases). The CDR3 loop spans 14 amino acids. Germline V gives CDR1 SGHRS, CDR2 YFSETQ. Trimming stripped 7 bases from V and 5 bases from J, with 13 bases between. The CDR3 is CASGLTGDNSPLHF. In DNA form, the CDR3 reads TGCGCCAGCGGCCTTACAGGAGATAATTCACCCCTCCACTTT.

The gene calls are TRBV9 and TRBJ2-5, with 7 nucleotides matching TRBD1. This CDR3 has 15 residues. With 3 bases clipped from V and 2 bases from J, the junction kept 7 bases outside the gene matches. Germline CDR1 SGDLS, CDR2 YYNGEE. The CDR3: CASSGDGTEQETQYF. DNA of the CDR3: TGTGCCAGCAGCGGCGACGGGACAGAACAAGAGACCCAGTACTTC.

This chain connects TRBV7-8 to TRBJ2-1; 10 bases align to TRBD2. Germline V gene sequence: CDR1 SGHVS, CDR2 FQNEAQ. V lost 6 bases and J lost 10; bases outside the gene matches: 6. The CDR3 sequence is 13 residues long. CDR3 protein: CASSSSSGGEQFF. In nucleotides, the CDR3 is TGTGCCAGCAGTTCATCTAGCGGGGGCGAGCAGTTCTTC.

J is TRBJ2-3 and V is TRBV2; 12 nucleotides align to TRBD1. Trimming cost V 10 bases and J 4 bases; bases outside gene matches: 12. The CDR3 consists of 16 residues. Germline values: CDR1 SNHLY, CDR2 FYNNEI. CDR3 DNA sequence: TGTGCCACCCCCAGGGACAGGGGGCGGGAAGCAGATACGCAGTATTTT. This encodes CATPRDRGREADTQYF.

The chain recombines TRBV27 with TRBJ1-2; no firm D call. Per the germline V gene, CDR1 is MNHEY and CDR2 is SMNVEV (reference sequence). V was shortened by 6 bases and J by 4 bases, with 18 bases between the two germline ends. This CDR3 contains 15 residues. CDR3 DNA sequence: TGTGCCAGCAGAAGTCAAATCGGGGTCCCCTATGGCTACACCTTC. Its protein is CASRSQIGVPYGYTF.

CDR3 sequence (DNA): TGTGCCAGCAGCCAAGATCCAGGGGTAACCTACGAGCAGTACTTC. Amino acid sequence: CASSQDPGVTYEQYF. The rearrangement joins TRBV4-2 to TRBJ2-7, with D perhaps TRBD1 (6 bases). Germline CDR1 is LGHNA and CDR2 is YNFKEQ. The V end was cut by 0 bases, the J end by 2 bases, with 11 bases between. The CDR3 sequence is 15 residues long.

The V call is TRBV27, the J call TRBJ1-1; no clear D. V was clipped by 2 bases and J by 1 base, with 11 bases between them. Per germline, CDR1 MNHEY and CDR2 SMNVEV (reference sequence). There are 15 residues in the CDR3. CDR3 loop: CASSLGPLGNTEAFF. The CDR3 DNA sequence: TGTGCCAGCAGTTTAGGTCCCCTCGGGAACACTGAAGCTTTCTTT.

The genes are TRBV19 and TRBJ1-4; D perhaps matches TRBD1 (6 bases). The CDR3 totals 12 residues. The germline V gene has CDR1 LNHDA and CDR2 SQIVND (reference sequence). The DNA for the CDR3 is TGTGCAGCACAGGGAGCTAATGAAAAACTGTTTTTT. This sequence encodes CAAQGANEKLFF.

The V gene is TRBV28, the J gene TRBJ1-5, with 8 bases matching TRBD1. This CDR3 comprises 15 residues. Germline CDR1 reads MDHEN; CDR2 reads SYDVKM. V was pared by 6 bases and J by 4 bases, with 8 bases of the junction left unmatched. CDR3 in DNA: TGTGCCAGCAGGACACAGGGGGGACGGAATCAGCCCCAGCATTTT. It specifies CASRTQGGRNQPQHF.

The genes are TRBV9 and TRBJ2-7, with 8 bases that match TRBD2. V was clipped by 3 bases and J by 3 bases; unmatched bases: 8. CDR1 and CDR2 (germline): SGDLS, YYNGEE. This CDR3 contains 15 residues. Here the CDR3 DNA reads TGTGCCAGCAGCGAGGAAAGCGGGAGCCGCTACGAGCAGTACTTC. Protein product: CASSEESGSRYEQYF.

V and J are TRBV6-5 and TRBJ1-5; 7 bases line up with TRBD1. CDR1 and CDR2 (germline): MNHEY, SVGAGI. This CDR3 contains 12 residues. J lost 11 bases, V lost 4 bases, and 5 bases had no gene match. CDR3 region: CASSSDREAQHF. The DNA of the CDR3 is TGTGCCAGCAGTTCTGACAGGGAAGCCCAGCATTTT.

The V gene is TRBV15, the J gene TRBJ1-1, with D uncertain. The V end lost 3 bases, the J end lost 0 bases, and 8 bases lay between the germline ends. The germline CDR1 and CDR2 sequences are LNHNV and YYDKDF (reference sequence). This CDR3 spans 14 amino acids. In nucleotides, the CDR3 is TGTGCCACCAGCAGCGCTATAATGAACACTGAAGCTTTCTTT. It specifies CATSSAIMNTEAFF.

The genes are TRBV28 and TRBJ2-2; 9 bases line up with TRBD2. From germline, CDR1 is MDHEN and CDR2 SYDVKM. After removal of 2 bases from V and 6 bases from J, the junction contained 1 base not matched to a gene. The CDR3 loop spans 14 amino acids. CDR3 bases: TGTGCCAGCAGTTTAGCGGGAGGGCCCGGGGAGCTGTTTTTT. This codes for CASSLAGGPGELFF.

The chain uses TRBV13 and TRBJ2-3, with a tentative D call TRBD2 (6 bases). The length of the CDR3 is 15 residues. V was clipped by 6 bases and J by 0 bases, with 13 bases between them. The germline CDR1 and CDR2 sequences are PRHDT and FYEKMQ (reference sequence). In DNA, the CDR3 is TGTGCCAGCAGGGCGGGGCCCTTTAGCACAGATACGCAGTATTTT. This gives the protein CASRAGPFSTDTQYF.

J is TRBJ2-1 and V is TRBV10-3, with 12 bases identical to TRBD2. CDR1 ENHRY and CDR2 SYGVKD come from the germline V gene. V was clipped by 6 bases and J by 5 bases; unmatched bases: 5. This CDR3 has 15 amino acids. CDR3 in amino acids: CAIREGLAGNNEQFF. The CDR3, as DNA: TGTGCCATCAGGGAAGGACTAGCGGGGAACAATGAGCAGTTCTTC.

V is TRBV19 and J is TRBJ2-7; D is perhaps TRBD1 (6 bases). The V and J ends lost 6 bases and 1 base respectively, with 10 bases between them. This CDR3 region has 13 residues. Germline CDR1 is LNHDA and CDR2 is SQIVND (reference sequence). The CDR3: CASRLTGSYEQYF. CDR3 sequence (DNA): TGTGCCAGTAGGCTGACAGGTTCCTACGAGCAGTACTTC.

The chain links TRBV6-2 or TRBV6-3 to TRBJ2-7; D may be TRBD1 (5 bases). Trimming shortened V by 0 bases and J by 0 bases, and 15 bases separated the two germline ends. This CDR3 is 17 amino acids long. The germline gives CDR1 MNHEY, CDR2 SVGEGT. CDR3 sequence reads: CASSYSTEGDSSYEQYF. The CDR3 bases are TGTGCCAGCAGTTACTCGACGGAAGGGGATAGCTCCTACGAGCAGTACTTC.

The gene calls are TRBV7-2 and TRBJ2-2; TRBD1 is a possible D gene (5 bases). This CDR3 has 15 residues. Germline assignment: CDR1 SGHTA and CDR2 FQGNSA. The germline V and J ends were trimmed by 4 bases and 4 bases, with 13 bases remaining between them. In DNA, the CDR3 is TGTGCCAGCAGCTCACCCCAGGGAAGCACCGGGGAGCTGTTTTTT. This gives the protein CASSSPQGSTGELFF.

This chain uses TRBV29-1 with TRBJ2-7, with D hard to call. This CDR3 comprises 12 residues. V lost 2 bases, J lost 1 base, and 6 bases lay in between. Germline lookup yields CDR1 SQVTM and CDR2 ANQGSEA. CDR3 sequence: CSVEISSYEQYF. For the CDR3, the DNA is TGCAGCGTTGAAATCAGTTCCTACGAGCAGTACTTC.

Of note for this clone: Within the sample, other DNA sequences also encode this same CDR3. The rearrangement joins TRBV10-3 to TRBJ1-3; D is possibly TRBD1 (5 bases). This CDR3 is built from 14 residues. Germline CDR1 reads ENHRY; CDR2 reads SYGVKD. The V end lost 2 bases, the J end lost 4 bases, and 9 bases lay between the germline ends. The CDR3 here is CAISEQGGGNTIYF. The CDR3 DNA sequence: TGTGCCATCAGTGAGCAGGGTGGGGGAAACACCATATATTTT.

The rearrangement uses TRBV6-6 and TRBJ2-2; 8 nucleotides align to TRBD1. Germline V gene data show CDR1 as MNHNY and CDR2 as SVGAGI (reference sequence). V was pared by 5 bases and J by 3 bases, with 8 bases of the junction left unmatched. The CDR3 length is 16 residues. The DNA of the CDR3 is TGTGCCAGCAGTCCGGACAGGGTAGGATACACCGGGGAGCTGTTTTTT. Translating gives CASSPDRVGYTGELFF.

This clone showed up just a few times. The gene calls are TRBV7-9 and TRBJ2-1; D perhaps matches TRBD2 (6 bases). Germline CDR1 and CDR2: SEHNR and FQNEAQ (reference sequence). V gave up 1 base and J gave up 10 bases, with 17 bases separating them. The CDR3 is 15 amino acids. The DNA for the CDR3 is TGTGCCAGCAGCTTAGGGGGGACTTTGGTTGGGGAGCAGTTCTTC. It translates to CASSLGGTLVGEQFF. Together with reference TRBV7-9 and TRBJ2-1, the CDR3 gives the full variable domain: DTGVSQNPRHKITKRGQNVTFRCDPISEHNRLYWYRQTLGQGPEFLTYFQNEAQLEKSRLLSDRFSAERPKGSFSTLEIQRTEQGDSAMYLCASSLGGTLVGEQFFGPGTRLTVL.

V and J are TRBV4-2 and TRBJ2-3, with D possibly being TRBD1 (5 bases). The CDR3 covers 15 residues. CDR1 LGHNA and CDR2 YNFKEQ come from the germline V gene. Trimming left V 2 bases short and J 2 bases short, with 11 bases between. DNA of the CDR3: TGTGCCAGCAGCCAAAGGGGATTCCACACAGATACGCAGTATTTT. Translating it yields CASSQRGFHTDTQYF.

The chain employs TRBV18 and TRBJ2-1; TRBD1 might be the D (5 bases). Germline values: CDR1 KGHSH, CDR2 LQKENI. CDR3 length: 15 residues. V lost 1 base and J 5 bases, leaving 12 bases between the germline ends. The CDR3 sequence is CASSPQAGRHNEQFF. CDR3 coding DNA: TGTGCCAGCTCACCACAAGCAGGGCGGCACAATGAGCAGTTCTTC.

The V and J genes are TRBV7-3 and TRBJ2-1; tentative D call: TRBD1 (6 bases). The CDR3 is 15 amino acids. V was pared by 5 bases and J by 0 bases, with 11 bases between. Germline V gene lookup returns CDR1 SGHTA and CDR2 FQGTGA. CDR3 region: CASSGTPSSYNEQFF. The CDR3 DNA reads TGTGCCAGCAGCGGGACACCGAGCTCCTACAATGAGCAGTTCTTC.

The genes are TRBV7-9 and TRBJ1-5, with 9 positions matching TRBD1. The J segment lost 2 bases and the V segment lost 3 bases, leaving 11 bases of the junction unmatched. Germline-derived CDR1 and CDR2 are SEHNR and FQNEAQ (reference sequence). CDR3 size: 18 residues. The CDR3 nucleotides read TGTGCCAGCAGCTTCGGTACAGGGGGCGCAGGGGGCAATCAGCCCCAGCATTTT. This gives the protein CASSFGTGGAGGNQPQHF.